This T cell receptor beta chain came from a study of cytomegalovirus exposure and HLA in healthy donors. Study as a whole: Sequencing of 150 million to 200 million T cells in an earlier analysis found some 100 million unique TCR beta sequences.

Germline V gives CDR1 SGHTA, CDR2 FQGTGA. V dropped 5 bases and J dropped 5 bases, with 18 bases sitting between them. The length of the CDR3 is 16 residues. The study ran its PCR with 60 Vbeta and 13 Jbeta primers. Data came from immunoSEQ multiplex PCR; TCRdb stores just in-frame clones and leaves some out. The table includes roughly 140,000 clones, just under 70% detected once. Notes on this clone: Its antigen is still unknown.

Study-level results: Later analysis identified around 15,000 TCR beta sequences associated with HLA alleles, using a false discovery rate threshold of 0.05. Productive status was seen about 90% or about 30% of the time for most TCR beta V segments in an earlier analysis.

This sequence was found in a man in his 60s in good health and CMV-seronegative. What was sequenced was PBMCs. The V and J genes are TRBV7-3 and TRBJ2-2; D may be TRBD2 (5 bases). The CDR3 region is CASSKGWASTTGELFF. Written as DNA, the CDR3 is TGTGCCAGCAGCAAGGGTTGGGCTAGCACTACCGGGGAGCTGTTTTTT. The variable domain in full, with the rest retrieved from reference TRBV7-3 and TRBJ2-2, is GAGVSQTPSNKVTEKGKYVELRCDPISGHTALYWYRQSLGQGPEFLIYFQGTGAADDSGLPNDRFFAVRPEGSVSTLKIQRTERGDSAVYLCASSKGWASTTGELFFGEGSRLTVL.